This T cell receptor (beta chain) emerged from a study of regulatory T cells in long-lasting Graves disease. This clonotype was observed many times. V dropped 8 bases and J dropped 2 bases, with 14 bases sitting between them. The CDR3 is 14 residues long. Germline CDR1 and CDR2: MDHEN and SYDVKM. Noted time point: newly diagnosed GD, antithyroid drugs for less than 3 months. The TCR library used RNA extracted from PBMCs. Arm-PCR of CDR3 regions and iRepertoire HTBI primers were used to build TCR beta libraries. TCRdb redid the calling of the multiplex PCR reads with MiXCR, one entry per CDR3 protein. The sample includes around 460,000 distinct CDR3 sequences, around 15% of them seen just once. These records were also assigned to another study, of T cells in Graves' hyperthyroidism and ophthalmopathy. From that paper: The HTBI primer set was used in a first-round RT-PCR of the TCR CDR3.

The chain has TRBV28 and TRBJ2-3, with D perhaps assigned TRBD1 or TRBD2 (5 bases each). The source material was peripheral blood mononuclear cells (PBMCs), sampled at new diagnosis, from a patient treated with antithyroid drugs. The TCR comes from a woman aged 45-59 years with Graves disease. CDR3 nucleotide sequence: TGTGCCAGCCTGGGACGTCGGGCCACAGATACGCAGTATTTT. As protein: CASLGRRATDTQYF.